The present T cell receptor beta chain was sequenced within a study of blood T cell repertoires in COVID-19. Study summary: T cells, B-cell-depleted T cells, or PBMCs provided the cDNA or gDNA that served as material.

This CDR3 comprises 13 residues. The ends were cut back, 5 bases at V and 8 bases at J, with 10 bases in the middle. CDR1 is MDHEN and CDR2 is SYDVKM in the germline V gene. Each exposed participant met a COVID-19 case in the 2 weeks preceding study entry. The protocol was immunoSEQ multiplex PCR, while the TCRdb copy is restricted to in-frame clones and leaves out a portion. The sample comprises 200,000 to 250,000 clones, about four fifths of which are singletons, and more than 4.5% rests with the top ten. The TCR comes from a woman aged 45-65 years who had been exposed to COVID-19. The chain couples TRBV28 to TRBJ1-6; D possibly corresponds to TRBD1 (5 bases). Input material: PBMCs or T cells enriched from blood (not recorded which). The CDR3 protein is CASSPWTYSPLHF. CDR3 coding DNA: TGTGCCAGCAGTCCTTGGACATATTCACCCCTCCACTTT.